The source of this TCR beta chain is a study of T-cell memory formation after mild COVID-19. At the level of the study: TCR clusters showed largely donor specificity.

Note on this clonotype: Its antigen remains unidentified.

Findings and caveats of the study: Balance between CD4 and CD8 was seen in clones contracting day 15 to 85, and a CD4+ lean was seen in later expanders. Nothing showed for sure that second-wave clones peaking on day 37 were SARS-CoV-2 specific. Researchers found some responding clones in pre-infection memory, a sign that cross-reactive memory joined.

TCRdb re-analysed the 5' RACE reads in MiXCR, keeping a single row per CDR3 protein. The repertoire includes roughly 110,000 distinct CDR3 sequences, around 12% of them detected once, and around 30% sits in the top ten. CDR1 and CDR2 (germline): DFQATT, SNEGSKA (reference sequence). CDR3 length: 19 amino acids. V was shortened by 3 bases and J by 4 bases, with 28 bases between the two germline ends. The sample consisted of PBMCs or a T cell subset sorted from them (not recorded which). The origin of this receptor is an adult woman who had mild COVID-19 (a few samples of this study predate the infection). Cell type and time point are not known. This chain links TRBV20-1 with TRBJ1-5, with a possible D match to TRBD1 (5 bases). CDR3 bases: TGCAGTGCTAGTCTCTTACCGGGACCTTTTCCCTCCCGTAATCAGCCCCAGCATTTT. This gives the protein CSASLLPGPFPSRNQPQHF.